This T cell receptor beta chain was identified during a study of regulatory T cells in long-lasting Graves disease. Study-level findings and limits: Persistent patients shared more public clonotypes (about 2,900) than new patients (more than 900).

Time point noted: newly diagnosed GD, antithyroid drugs for less than 3 months. Following extraction of RNA from PBMCs, that RNA was used to make the TCR library. The length of the CDR3 is 14 residues. Trimming stripped 5 bases from V and 3 bases from J, with 15 bases between. From germline, CDR1 is SGHRS and CDR2 YFSETQ. Both iRepertoire HTBI primers and Arm-PCR of CDR3 regions were used to build the TCR beta libraries. TCRdb used MiXCR to reprocess the multiplex PCR reads, holding one entry per CDR3 protein. The data contain 450,000 to 600,000 distinct CDR3 sequences, roughly 14% of them singletons. This clonotype was picked up many times. The antigen is undetermined. These data also formed part of another study, on T cells in Graves' hyperthyroidism and ophthalmopathy. That work contributes: These patients, aged 18 to 65, had recently diagnosed hyperthyroidism lasting under 2 months.

The chain links TRBV5-1 to TRBJ2-7; possible D gene TRBD1, 5 bases. The clonotype originates from a man aged 30-40 years with Graves disease. The sample here was peripheral blood mononuclear cells (PBMCs), taken at new diagnosis, from a patient treated with antithyroid drugs. CDR3 DNA sequence: TGCGCCAGCAGGATGGGGCACGGCGGCTACGAGCAGTACTTC. Its translation: CASRMGHGGYEQYF.